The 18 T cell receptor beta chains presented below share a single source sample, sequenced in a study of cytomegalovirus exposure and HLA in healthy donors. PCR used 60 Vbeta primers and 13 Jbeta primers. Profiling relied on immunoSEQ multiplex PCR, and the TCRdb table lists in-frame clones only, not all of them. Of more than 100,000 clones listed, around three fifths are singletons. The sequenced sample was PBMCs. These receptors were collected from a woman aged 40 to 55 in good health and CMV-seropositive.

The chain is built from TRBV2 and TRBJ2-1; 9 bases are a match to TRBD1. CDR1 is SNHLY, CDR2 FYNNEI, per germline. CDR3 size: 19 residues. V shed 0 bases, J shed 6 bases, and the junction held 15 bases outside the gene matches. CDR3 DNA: TGTGCCAGCAGTGAAGCTGGACAGGGGAGATGGGATGGGTCCAATGAGCAGTTCTTC. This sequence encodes CASSEAGQGRWDGSNEQFF.

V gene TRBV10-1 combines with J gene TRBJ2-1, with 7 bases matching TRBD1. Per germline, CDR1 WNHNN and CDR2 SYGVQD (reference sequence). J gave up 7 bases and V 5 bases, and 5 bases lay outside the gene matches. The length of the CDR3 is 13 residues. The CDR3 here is CASSPGQPNEQFF. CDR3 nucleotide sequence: TGCGCCAGCAGTCCGGGACAGCCGAATGAGCAGTTCTTC.

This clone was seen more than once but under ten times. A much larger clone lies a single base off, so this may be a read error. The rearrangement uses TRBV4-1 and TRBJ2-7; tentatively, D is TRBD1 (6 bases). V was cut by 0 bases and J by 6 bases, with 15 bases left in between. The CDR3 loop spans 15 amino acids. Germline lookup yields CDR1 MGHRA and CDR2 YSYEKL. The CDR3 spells CASSQEGQGLGEQYF. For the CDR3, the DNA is TGCGCCAGCAGCCAAGAAGGGCAGGGGTTAGGCGAGCAGTACTTC.

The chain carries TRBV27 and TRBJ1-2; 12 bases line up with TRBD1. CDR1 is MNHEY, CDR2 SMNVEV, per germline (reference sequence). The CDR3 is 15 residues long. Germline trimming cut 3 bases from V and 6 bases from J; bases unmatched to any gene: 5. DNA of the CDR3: TGTGCCAGCAGTTTGGGACAGGGGGCTTTGGATGGCTACACCTTC. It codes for CASSLGQGALDGYTF.

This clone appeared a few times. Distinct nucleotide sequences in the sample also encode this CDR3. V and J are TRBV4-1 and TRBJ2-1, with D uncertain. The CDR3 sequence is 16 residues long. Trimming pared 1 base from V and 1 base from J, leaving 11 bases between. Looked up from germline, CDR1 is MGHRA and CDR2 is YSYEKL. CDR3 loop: CASSQGLSGSYNEQFF. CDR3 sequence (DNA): TGCGCCAGCAGCCAAGGTCTTTCGGGTTCCTACAATGAGCAGTTCTTC.

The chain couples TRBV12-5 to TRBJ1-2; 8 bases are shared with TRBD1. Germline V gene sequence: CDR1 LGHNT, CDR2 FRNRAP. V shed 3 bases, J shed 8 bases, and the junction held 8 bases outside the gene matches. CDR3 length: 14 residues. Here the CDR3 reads CASGFSTGEGGYTF. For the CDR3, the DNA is TGTGCTAGTGGTTTCTCGACAGGGGAGGGCGGCTACACCTTC.

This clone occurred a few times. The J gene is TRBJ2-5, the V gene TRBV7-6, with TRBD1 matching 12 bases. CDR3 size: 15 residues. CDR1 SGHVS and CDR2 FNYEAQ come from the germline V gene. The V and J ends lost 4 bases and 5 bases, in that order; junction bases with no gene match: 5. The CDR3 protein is CASSSGTGGEETQYF. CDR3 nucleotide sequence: TGTGCCAGCAGCTCCGGGACAGGGGGCGAGGAGACCCAGTACTTC.

CDR3 region: CAWSGQIDTEAFF. CDR3 coding DNA: TGTGCCTGGAGTGGACAGATAGACACTGAAGCTTTCTTT. The chain employs TRBV30 and TRBJ1-1; tentatively, D is TRBD1 (5 bases). CDR3 length equals 13 residues. The V gene's germline CDR1 is GTSNPN and CDR2 SVGIG (reference sequence). Trimming removed 1 base at V and 3 bases at J, with 9 bases between.

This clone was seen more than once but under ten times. The CDR3 DNA reads as TGTGCCAGCAGTGACGGCGGGGGGGAAACAGATACGCAGTATTTT. Translated: CASSDGGGETDTQYF. The J gene is TRBJ2-3, the V gene TRBV6-4, with 9 bases that match TRBD2. V was pared by 2 bases and J by 3 bases, with 3 bases of the junction left unmatched. Germline V CDR1 and CDR2: MRHNA, SNTAGT. This CDR3 comprises 15 residues.

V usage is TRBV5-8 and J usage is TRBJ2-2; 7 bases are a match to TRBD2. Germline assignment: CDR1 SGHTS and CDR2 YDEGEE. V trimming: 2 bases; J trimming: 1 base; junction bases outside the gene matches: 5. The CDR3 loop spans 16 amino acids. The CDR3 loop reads CASSFSASGNTGELFF. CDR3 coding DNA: TGTGCCAGCAGCTTCTCGGCTAGCGGGAACACCGGGGAGCTGTTTTTT.

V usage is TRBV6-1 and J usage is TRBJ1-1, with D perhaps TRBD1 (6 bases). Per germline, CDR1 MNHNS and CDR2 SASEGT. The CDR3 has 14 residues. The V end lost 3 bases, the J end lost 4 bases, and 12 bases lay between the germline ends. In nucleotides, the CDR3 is TGTGCCAGCAGTGATAGGGGGGGGCTCACTGAAGCTTTCTTT. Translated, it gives CASSDRGGLTEAFF.

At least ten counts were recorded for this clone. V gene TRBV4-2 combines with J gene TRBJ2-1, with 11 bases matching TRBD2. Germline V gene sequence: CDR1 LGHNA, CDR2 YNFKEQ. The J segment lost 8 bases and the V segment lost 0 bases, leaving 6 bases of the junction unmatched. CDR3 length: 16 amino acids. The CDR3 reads CASSQENSGRGDEQFF. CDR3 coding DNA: TGTGCCAGCAGCCAAGAAAATAGCGGGAGGGGGGATGAGCAGTTCTTC.

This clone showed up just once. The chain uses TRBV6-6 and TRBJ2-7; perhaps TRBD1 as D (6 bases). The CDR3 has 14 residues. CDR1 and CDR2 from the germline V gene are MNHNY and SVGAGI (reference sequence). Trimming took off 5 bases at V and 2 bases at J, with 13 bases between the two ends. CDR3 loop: CASSQTGTPYEQYF. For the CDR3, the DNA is TGTGCCAGCAGTCAAACCGGGACACCCTACGAGCAGTACTTC.

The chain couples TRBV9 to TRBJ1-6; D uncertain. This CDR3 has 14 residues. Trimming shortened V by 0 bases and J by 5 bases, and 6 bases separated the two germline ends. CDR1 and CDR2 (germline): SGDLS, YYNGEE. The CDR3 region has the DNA TGTGCCAGCAGCGTAGGGGCAGATAATTCACCCCTCCACTTT. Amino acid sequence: CASSVGADNSPLHF.

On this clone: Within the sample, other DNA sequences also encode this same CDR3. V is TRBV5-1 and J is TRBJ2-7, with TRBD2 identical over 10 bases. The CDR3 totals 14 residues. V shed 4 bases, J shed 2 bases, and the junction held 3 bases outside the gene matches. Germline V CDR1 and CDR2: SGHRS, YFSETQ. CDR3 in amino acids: CASSPSGSPYEQYF. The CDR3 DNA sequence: TGCGCCAGCAGCCCTAGCGGGAGCCCCTACGAGCAGTACTTC. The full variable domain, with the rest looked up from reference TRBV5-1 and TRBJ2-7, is KAGVTQTPRYLIKTRGQQVTLSCSPISGHRSVSWYQQTPGQGLQFLFEYFSETQRNKGNFPGRFSGRQFSNSRSEMNVSTLELGDSALYLCASSPSGSPYEQYFGPGTRLTVT.

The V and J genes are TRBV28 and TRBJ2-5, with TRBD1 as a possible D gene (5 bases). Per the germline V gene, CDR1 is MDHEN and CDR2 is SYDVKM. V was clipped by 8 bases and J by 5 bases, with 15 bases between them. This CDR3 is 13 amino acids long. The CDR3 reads CASQGQGHETQYF. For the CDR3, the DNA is TGTGCCAGCCAGGGTCAGGGTCATGAGACCCAGTACTTC.

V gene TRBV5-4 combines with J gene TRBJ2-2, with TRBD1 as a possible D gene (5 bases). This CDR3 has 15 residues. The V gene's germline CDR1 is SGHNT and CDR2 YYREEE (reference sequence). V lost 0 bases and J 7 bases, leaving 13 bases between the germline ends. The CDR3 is CASSLGQGTYGELFF. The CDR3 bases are TGTGCCAGCAGCTTGGGGCAGGGAACTTACGGGGAGCTGTTTTTT.

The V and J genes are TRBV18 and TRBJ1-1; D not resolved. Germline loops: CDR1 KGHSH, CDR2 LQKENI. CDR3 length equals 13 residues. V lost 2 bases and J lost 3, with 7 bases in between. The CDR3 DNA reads TGTGCCAGCTCACCAGTGGAGGACACTGAAGCTTTCTTT. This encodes CASSPVEDTEAFF.